Following are 9 T cell receptor beta chains from one sample sequenced in a study of post-analysis software for immune sequencing data. Points from the study as a whole: Patients used about 5 TRBV segments, including TRBV5-6, TRBV5-1 and TRBV20-1, more often than controls.

Antigens of these TCRs are unknown. Carried by the TCR beta cDNA libraries were unique molecular identifiers. TCRdb re-called the PCR reads through MiXCR, storing one row per CDR3 protein. The sample has around 500,000 distinct CDR3 sequences, around 34% seen once. Sequencing was carried out using blood. The receptors come from a girl aged 2-17 years with multiple sclerosis.

The chain is built from TRBV6-5 and TRBJ2-1; D uncertain. The CDR3 has 13 residues. The V end lost 4 bases, the J end lost 1 base, and 5 bases lay between the germline ends. Per the germline V gene, CDR1 is MNHEY and CDR2 is SVGAGI. CDR3 DNA: TGTGCCAGCAGTTCACGGTCCTACAATGAGCAGTTCTTC. Translated, it gives CASSSRSYNEQFF.

The chain is built from TRBV10-3 and TRBJ2-5; D is unclear. Trimming stripped 6 bases from V and 2 bases from J, with 10 bases between. The germline V gene encodes CDR1 ENHRY and CDR2 SYGVKD. The CDR3 is made up of 13 amino acids. The CDR3 protein is CAIREQQQETQYF. In DNA, the CDR3 is TGTGCCATCAGAGAACAGCAACAAGAGACCCAGTACTTC.

Points on this clonotype: A much larger clone lies a single base off, so this may be a read error. This chain joins TRBV2 and TRBJ1-2, with a possible D match to TRBD1 (6 bases). Germline CDR1 is SNHLY and CDR2 is FYNNEI. CDR3 length: 13 amino acids. This CDR3 is CAGRVGQNYGYTF. CDR3 nucleotide sequence: TGTGCCGGCAGGGTTGGACAGAACTATGGCTACACCTTC.

J is TRBJ2-2 and V is TRBV12-3 or TRBV12-4, with 12 bases that match TRBD2. Trimming removed 5 bases from V and 6 bases from J; junction bases left unmatched: 7. The CDR3 runs 16 residues. CDR3 in amino acids: CASSPSSGGAAGELFF. DNA of the CDR3: TGTGCCAGCAGTCCCTCTAGCGGGGGGGCCGCCGGGGAGCTGTTTTTT.

This clonotype was counted a few times. The CDR3 here is CASTPGSSGGPGETQYF. The CDR3 coding sequence is TGTGCCAGCACCCCAGGGTCTAGCGGGGGGCCTGGGGAGACCCAGTACTTC. This chain links TRBV12-3 or TRBV12-4 with TRBJ2-5, with TRBD2 identical over 11 bases. The V gene end was trimmed by 7 bases and the J gene end by 5 bases; junction bases not matched to a gene: 15. The CDR3 totals 17 residues.

This clonotype showed up just a few times. The J gene is TRBJ2-7, the V gene TRBV25-1, with TRBD1 matching over 7 bases. The CDR3 is made up of 13 amino acids. CDR1 MGHDK and CDR2 SYGVNS come from the germline V gene. Losses at the gene ends were 6 bases for V and 6 bases for J; bases not matched to a gene: 8. The CDR3 is CASSLLQGSEQYF. The CDR3 bases are TGTGCCAGCAGCCTATTACAGGGGAGCGAGCAGTACTTC.

This clonotype showed up just a few times. This chain links TRBV6-5 with TRBJ2-3, with D unclear. V gave up 4 bases and J gave up 8 bases, with 13 bases separating them. The CDR3 has 13 amino acids. CDR1 and CDR2 from the germline V gene are MNHEY and SVGAGI. The DNA of the CDR3 is TGTGCCAGCAGTTCCCTAAACGTTGGTACGCAGTATTTT. Residues: CASSSLNVGTQYF.

This chain uses TRBV10-3 with TRBJ2-7; D not certain. Germline loops: CDR1 ENHRY, CDR2 SYGVKD. The CDR3 runs to 15 residues. V was trimmed by 0 bases and J by 6 bases, leaving 15 bases between them. CDR3 sequence reads: CAISESGGIPLEQYF. The CDR3 coding sequence is TGTGCCATCAGTGAGTCAGGTGGTATTCCCCTCGAGCAGTACTTC.

The genes are TRBV20-1 and TRBJ1-5, with TRBD1 matching 8 bases. Germline trimming cut 2 bases from V and 6 bases from J; bases unmatched to any gene: 6. Germline CDR1 and CDR2: DFQATT and SNEGSKA (reference sequence). This CDR3 has 14 amino acids. The CDR3 nucleotides are TGCAGTGCTAGACCAGGGGGCGGAATTCAGCCCCAGCATTTT. Its translation is CSARPGGGIQPQHF.